This TCR beta chain was documented in a study of cytomegalovirus exposure and HLA in healthy donors. Turning to this clone: Its antigen is unknown.

PCR used 60 Vbeta primers and 13 Jbeta primers. Clones were read by immunoSEQ multiplex PCR, and TCRdb kept only the in-frame ones, dropping some. This table has over 150,000 clones, around 67% appearing once. Study conclusions and caveats: In the analysis, some V segments, TRBV6-2 and TRBV6-3 included, were excluded as indistinguishable. In a later analysis, at a false discovery rate of 0.05, over 15,000 TCR beta sequences matched HLA alleles.

The germline V gene encodes CDR1 SQVTM and CDR2 ANQGSEA. V lost 6 bases to trimming and J lost 5 bases; unmatched junction nucleotides: 4. The CDR3 sequence is 12 residues long. V and J are TRBV29-1 and TRBJ2-5; 9 positions agree with TRBD2. This TCR was recovered from a young woman in good health and CMV-seropositive. Sequenced: PBMCs. The CDR3 reads CSVREGRETQYF. CDR3 sequence (DNA): TGCAGCGTGCGGGAGGGCCGTGAGACCCAGTACTTC.